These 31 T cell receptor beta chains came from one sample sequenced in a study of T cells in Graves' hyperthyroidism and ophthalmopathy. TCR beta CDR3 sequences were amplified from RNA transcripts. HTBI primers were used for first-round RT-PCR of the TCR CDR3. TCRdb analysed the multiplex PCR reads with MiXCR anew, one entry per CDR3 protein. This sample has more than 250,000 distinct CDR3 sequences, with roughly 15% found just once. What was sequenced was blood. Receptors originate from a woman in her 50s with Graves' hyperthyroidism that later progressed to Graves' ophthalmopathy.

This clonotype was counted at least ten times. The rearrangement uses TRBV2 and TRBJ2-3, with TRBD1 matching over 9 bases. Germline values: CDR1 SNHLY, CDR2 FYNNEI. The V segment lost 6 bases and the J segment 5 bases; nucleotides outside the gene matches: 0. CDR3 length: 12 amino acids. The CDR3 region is CASRDRGDTQYF. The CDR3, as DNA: TGTGCCAGCAGGGACAGGGGAGATACGCAGTATTTT. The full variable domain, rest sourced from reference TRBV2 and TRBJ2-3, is EPEVTQTPSHQVTQMGQEVILRCVPISNHLYFYWYRQILGQKVEFLVSFYNNEISEKSEIFDDQFSVERPDGSNFTLKIRSTKLEDSAMYFCASRDRGDTQYFGPGTRLTVL.

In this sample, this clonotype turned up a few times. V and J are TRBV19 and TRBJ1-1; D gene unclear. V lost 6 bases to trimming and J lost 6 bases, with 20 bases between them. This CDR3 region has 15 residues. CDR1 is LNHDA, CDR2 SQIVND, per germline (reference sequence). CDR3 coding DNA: TGTGCCAGTAGCCAGAGGACCGTCTCGGCCCCTGAAGCTTTCTTT. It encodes CASSQRTVSAPEAFF.

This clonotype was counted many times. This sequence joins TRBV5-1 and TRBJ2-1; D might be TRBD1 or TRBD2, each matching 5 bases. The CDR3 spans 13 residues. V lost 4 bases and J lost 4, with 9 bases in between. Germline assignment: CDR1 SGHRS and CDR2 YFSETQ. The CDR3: CASSRDEYNEQFF. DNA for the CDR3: TGCGCCAGCAGCAGGGACGAATACAATGAGCAGTTCTTC.

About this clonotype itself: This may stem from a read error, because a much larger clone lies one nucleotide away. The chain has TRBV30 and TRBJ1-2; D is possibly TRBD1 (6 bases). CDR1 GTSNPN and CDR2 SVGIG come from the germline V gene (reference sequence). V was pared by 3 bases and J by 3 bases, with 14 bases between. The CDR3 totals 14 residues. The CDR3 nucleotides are TGTGCCTGGAGCGGGGGGCGGCCGTACTATGGCTACACCTTC. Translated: CAWSGGRPYYGYTF.

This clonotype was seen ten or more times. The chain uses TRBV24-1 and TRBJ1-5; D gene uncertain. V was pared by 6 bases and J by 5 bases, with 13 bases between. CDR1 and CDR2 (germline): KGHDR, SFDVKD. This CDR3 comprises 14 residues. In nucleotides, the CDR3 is TGTGCCACCAGTACTTCCGGGTGGGATCAGCCCCAGCATTTT. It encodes CATSTSGWDQPQHF.

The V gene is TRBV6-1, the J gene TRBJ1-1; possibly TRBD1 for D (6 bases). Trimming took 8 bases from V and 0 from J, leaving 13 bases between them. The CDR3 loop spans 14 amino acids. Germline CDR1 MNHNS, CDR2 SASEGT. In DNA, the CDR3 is TGTGCCAGCTTTGAGAGGGGGTTGAACACTGAAGCTTTCTTT. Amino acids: CASFERGLNTEAFF.

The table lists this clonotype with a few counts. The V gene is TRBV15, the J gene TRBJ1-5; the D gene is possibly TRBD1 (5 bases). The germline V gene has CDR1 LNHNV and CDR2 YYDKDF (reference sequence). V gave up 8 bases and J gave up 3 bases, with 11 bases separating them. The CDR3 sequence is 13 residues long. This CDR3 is CATSRGDNQPQHF. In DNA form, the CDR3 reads TGTGCCACCTCGCGGGGGGACAATCAGCCCCAGCATTTT.

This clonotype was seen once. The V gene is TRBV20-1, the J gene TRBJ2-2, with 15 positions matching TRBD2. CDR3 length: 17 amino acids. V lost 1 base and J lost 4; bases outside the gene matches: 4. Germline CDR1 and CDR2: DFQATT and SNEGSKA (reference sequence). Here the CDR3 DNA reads TGCAGTGCTAGAGGGACTAGCGGGAGGGCGGTCACCGGGGAGCTGTTTTTT. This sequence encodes CSARGTSGRAVTGELFF.

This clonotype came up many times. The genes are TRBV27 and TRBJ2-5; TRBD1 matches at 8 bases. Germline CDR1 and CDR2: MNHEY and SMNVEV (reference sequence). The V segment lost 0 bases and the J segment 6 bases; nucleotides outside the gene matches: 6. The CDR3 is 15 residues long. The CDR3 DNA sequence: TGTGCCAGCAGTTTATCAGGCAGGGGGCTACAGACCCAGTACTTC. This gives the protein CASSLSGRGLQTQYF.

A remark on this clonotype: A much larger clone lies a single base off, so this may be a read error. This chain's CDR3 is CAGKLQGSEQYF. CDR3 in DNA: TGTGCCGGCAAACTACAGGGAAGCGAGCAGTACTTC. V is TRBV6-1 and J is TRBJ2-7, with D perhaps matching TRBD1 (6 bases). Trimming pared 11 bases from V and 6 bases from J, leaving 17 bases between. Germline lookup yields CDR1 MNHNS and CDR2 SASEGT. The CDR3 has 12 residues.

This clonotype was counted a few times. CDR3 DNA sequence: TGTGCCAGCAGCGCCAACGGGAGGGCCACAGATACGCAGTATTTT. It codes for CASSANGRATDTQYF. The chain employs TRBV9 and TRBJ2-3; 8 bases map to TRBD2. Trimming took 3 bases from V and 2 from J; bases not matched to a gene: 5. Germline V CDR1 and CDR2: SGDLS, YYNGEE. The CDR3 covers 15 residues.

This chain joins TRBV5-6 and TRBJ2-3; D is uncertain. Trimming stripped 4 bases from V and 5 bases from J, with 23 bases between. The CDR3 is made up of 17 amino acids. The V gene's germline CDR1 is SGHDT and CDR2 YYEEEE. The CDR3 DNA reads TGTGCCAGCAGCCTGAGGACCTCCACACCGGTAATAGATACGCAGTATTTT. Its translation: CASSLRTSTPVIDTQYF.

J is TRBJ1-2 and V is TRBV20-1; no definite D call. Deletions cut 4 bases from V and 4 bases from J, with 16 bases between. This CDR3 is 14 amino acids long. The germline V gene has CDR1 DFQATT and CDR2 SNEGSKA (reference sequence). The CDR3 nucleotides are TGCAGTGCTAAAATGGGCAGCGGGAGCTATGGCTACACCTTC. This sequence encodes CSAKMGSGSYGYTF.

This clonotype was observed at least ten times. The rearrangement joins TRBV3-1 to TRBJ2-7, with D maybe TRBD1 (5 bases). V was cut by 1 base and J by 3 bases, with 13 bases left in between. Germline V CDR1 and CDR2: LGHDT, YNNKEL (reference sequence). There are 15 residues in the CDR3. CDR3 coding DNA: TGTGCCAGCAGCCAAGGCCAGGGCCTAGGCTACGAGCAGTACTTC. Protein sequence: CASSQGQGLGYEQYF.

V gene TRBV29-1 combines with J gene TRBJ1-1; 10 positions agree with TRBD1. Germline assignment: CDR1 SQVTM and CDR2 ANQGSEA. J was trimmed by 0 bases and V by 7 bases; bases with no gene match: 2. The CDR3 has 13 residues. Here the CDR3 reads CSAGTGVNTEAFF. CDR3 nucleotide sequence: TGCAGCGCCGGGACAGGGGTGAACACTGAAGCTTTCTTT.

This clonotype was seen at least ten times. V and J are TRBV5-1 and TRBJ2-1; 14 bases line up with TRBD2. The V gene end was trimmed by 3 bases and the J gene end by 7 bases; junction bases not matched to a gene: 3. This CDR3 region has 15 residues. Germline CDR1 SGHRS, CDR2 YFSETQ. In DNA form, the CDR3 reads TGCGCCAGCAGCTCCAGGACTAGCGGGAGGAATGAGCAGTTCTTC. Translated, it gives CASSSRTSGRNEQFF.

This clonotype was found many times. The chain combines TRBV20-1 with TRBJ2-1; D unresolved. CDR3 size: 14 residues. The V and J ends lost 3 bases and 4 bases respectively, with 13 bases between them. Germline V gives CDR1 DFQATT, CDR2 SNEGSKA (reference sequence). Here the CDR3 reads CSARLGIGYNEQFF. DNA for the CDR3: TGCAGTGCTAGGCTAGGAATAGGGTACAATGAGCAGTTCTTC.

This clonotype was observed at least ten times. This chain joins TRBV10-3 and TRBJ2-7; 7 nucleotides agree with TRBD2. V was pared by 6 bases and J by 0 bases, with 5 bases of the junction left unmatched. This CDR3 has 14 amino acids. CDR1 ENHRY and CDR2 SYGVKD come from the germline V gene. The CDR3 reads CAIRPGGSSYEQYF. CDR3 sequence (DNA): TGTGCCATCAGACCCGGGGGGAGCTCCTACGAGCAGTACTTC.

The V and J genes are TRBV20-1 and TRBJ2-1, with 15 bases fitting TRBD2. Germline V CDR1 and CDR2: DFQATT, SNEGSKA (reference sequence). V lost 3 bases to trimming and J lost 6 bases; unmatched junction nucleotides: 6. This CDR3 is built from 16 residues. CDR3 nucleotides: TGCAGTGCTAGCTCTGGACTAGCGGGAGGGTTCAATGAGCAGTTCTTC. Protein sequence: CSASSGLAGGFNEQFF.

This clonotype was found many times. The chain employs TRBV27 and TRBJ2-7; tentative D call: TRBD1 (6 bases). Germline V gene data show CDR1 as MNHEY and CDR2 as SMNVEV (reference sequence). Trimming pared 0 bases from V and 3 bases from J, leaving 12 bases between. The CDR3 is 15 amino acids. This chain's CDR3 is CASSLSHRVGYEQYF. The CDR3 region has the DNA TGTGCCAGCAGTTTATCGCACAGGGTGGGCTACGAGCAGTACTTC.

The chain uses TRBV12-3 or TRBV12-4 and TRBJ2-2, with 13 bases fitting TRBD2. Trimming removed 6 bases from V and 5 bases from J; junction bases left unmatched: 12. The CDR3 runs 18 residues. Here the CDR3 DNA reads TGTGCCAGCAGACGGGTGGTTGGACTAGCGGGAGAAACCGGGGAGCTGTTTTTT. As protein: CASRRVVGLAGETGELFF.

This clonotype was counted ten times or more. CDR3 sequence: CASSATWREGPETQYF. CDR3 bases: TGTGCCAGCAGCGCAACATGGCGGGAGGGTCCAGAGACCCAGTACTTC. The chain employs TRBV3-1 and TRBJ2-5; 9 positions agree with TRBD2. CDR3 length: 16 amino acids. Germline CDR1 is LGHDT and CDR2 is YNNKEL (reference sequence). V gave up 5 bases and J gave up 4 bases; unmatched junction bases: 11.

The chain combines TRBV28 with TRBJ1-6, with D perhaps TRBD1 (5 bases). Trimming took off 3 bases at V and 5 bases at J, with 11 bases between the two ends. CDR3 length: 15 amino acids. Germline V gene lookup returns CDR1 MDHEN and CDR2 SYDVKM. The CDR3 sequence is CASSFQGPDNSPLHF. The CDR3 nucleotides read TGTGCCAGCAGTTTCCAGGGTCCTGATAATTCACCCCTCCACTTT.

As DNA, the CDR3 is TGTGCCAGTAGTCCCCTCGGGGAGGGAAACACCGGGGAGCTGTTTTTT. The encoded protein is CASSPLGEGNTGELFF. The chain is built from TRBV19 and TRBJ2-2; 7 bases match TRBD2. Unmatched junction bases numbered 8, after V lost 5 bases and J lost 2 bases. The V gene's germline CDR1 is LNHDA and CDR2 SQIVND (reference sequence). This CDR3 is built from 16 residues.

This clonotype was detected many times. The CDR3 coding sequence is TGTGCCAGCAGTTTATATTCGGGGCGGGAGGCATTGACAGATACGCAGTATTTT. Its translation is CASSLYSGREALTDTQYF. The chain employs TRBV12-3 or TRBV12-4 and TRBJ2-3; TRBD2 agrees at 8 bases. The CDR3 length is 18 residues. The V and J ends lost 2 bases and 3 bases, in that order; junction bases with no gene match: 13.

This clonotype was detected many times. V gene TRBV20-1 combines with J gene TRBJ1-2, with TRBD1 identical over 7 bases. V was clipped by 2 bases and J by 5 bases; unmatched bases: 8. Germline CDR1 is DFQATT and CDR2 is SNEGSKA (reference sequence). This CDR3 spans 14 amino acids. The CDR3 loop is CSARPGQGGYGYTF. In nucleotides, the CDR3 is TGCAGTGCTAGACCCGGGCAGGGGGGGTATGGCTACACCTTC.

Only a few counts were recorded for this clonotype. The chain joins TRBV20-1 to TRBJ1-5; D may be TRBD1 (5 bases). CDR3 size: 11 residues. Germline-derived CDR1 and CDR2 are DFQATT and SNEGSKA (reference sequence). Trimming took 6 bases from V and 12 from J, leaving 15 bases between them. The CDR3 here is CSAITPGLQHF. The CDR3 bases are TGCAGTGCCATAACCCCAGGGCTCCAGCATTTT.

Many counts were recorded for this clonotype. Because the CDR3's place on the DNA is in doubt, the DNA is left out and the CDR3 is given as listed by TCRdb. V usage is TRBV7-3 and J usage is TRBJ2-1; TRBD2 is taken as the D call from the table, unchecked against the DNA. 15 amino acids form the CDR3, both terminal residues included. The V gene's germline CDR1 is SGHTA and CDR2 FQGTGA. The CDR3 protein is CASSFGNGRANEQFF.

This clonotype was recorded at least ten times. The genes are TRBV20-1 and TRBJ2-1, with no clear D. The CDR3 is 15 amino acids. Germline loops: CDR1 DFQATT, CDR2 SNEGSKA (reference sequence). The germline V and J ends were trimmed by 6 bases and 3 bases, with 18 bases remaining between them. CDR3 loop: CSAPPGGSRYNEQFF. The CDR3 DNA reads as TGCAGTGCCCCCCCCGGTGGTTCCCGCTACAATGAGCAGTTCTTC.

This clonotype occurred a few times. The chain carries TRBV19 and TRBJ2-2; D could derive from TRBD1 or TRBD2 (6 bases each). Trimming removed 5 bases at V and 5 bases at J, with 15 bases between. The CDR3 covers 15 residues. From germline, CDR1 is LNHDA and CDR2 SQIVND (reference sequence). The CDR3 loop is CASSPVRGGTGELFF. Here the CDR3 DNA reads TGTGCCAGTAGTCCCGTCAGGGGAGGTACCGGGGAGCTGTTTTTT.

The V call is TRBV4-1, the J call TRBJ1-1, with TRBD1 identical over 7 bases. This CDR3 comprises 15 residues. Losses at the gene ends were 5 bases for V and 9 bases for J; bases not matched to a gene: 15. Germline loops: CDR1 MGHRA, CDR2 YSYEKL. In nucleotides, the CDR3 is TGCGCCAGCAGCACCCAAGGGGGAGGGGGCGTTAAAGCTTTCTTT. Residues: CASSTQGGGGVKAFF.